The 11 T cell receptor beta chains reported below all come from one sample, sequenced in a study of graft-versus-host responses after intestinal transplantation. Method: immunoSEQ multiplex PCR; TCRdb's copy keeps in-frame clones and lacks some. The profile shows about 25,000 clones, roughly four fifths of them singletons. These TCRs' antigens remain unknown. The sequenced sample was unstimulated CD8+ T cells sorted from spleen or lymph node cells, obtained before transplant. The receptors were gathered from a human donor who was the organ donor for an intestinal transplant.

The chain has TRBV6-5 and TRBJ1-3; D may be TRBD1 (6 bases). Germline V gene lookup returns CDR1 MNHEY and CDR2 SVGAGI. The CDR3 is made up of 15 amino acids. The V end lost 2 bases, the J end lost 0 bases, and 8 bases lay between the germline ends. The DNA of the CDR3 is TGTGCCAGCAGTTACGAGGGGGGCTCTGGAAACACCATATATTTT. This gives the protein CASSYEGGSGNTIYF.

This rearrangement joins TRBV5-1 to TRBJ1-1; 8 nucleotides match TRBD1. The CDR3 has 15 residues. J lost 4 bases, V lost 4 bases, and 9 bases had no gene match. Germline loops: CDR1 SGHRS, CDR2 YFSETQ. The CDR3 bases are TGCGCCAGCAGCATACCTCAGGGGGCCCTCACTGAAGCTTTCTTT. It is translated as CASSIPQGALTEAFF.

V and J are TRBV15 and TRBJ2-7, with no clear D. CDR1 is LNHNV, CDR2 YYDKDF, per germline (reference sequence). V lost 3 bases, J lost 6 bases, and 12 bases lay in between. The CDR3 has 13 amino acids. The CDR3 loop reads CATSRKGGGEQYF. The CDR3 DNA reads TGTGCCACCAGCAGGAAAGGTGGTGGCGAGCAGTACTTC.

This clone turned up a few times. The chain couples TRBV9 to TRBJ2-5; 10 bases align to TRBD1. This CDR3 spans 15 amino acids. CDR1 is SGDLS, CDR2 YYNGEE, per germline. V was clipped by 0 bases and J by 5 bases; unmatched bases: 4. DNA for the CDR3: TGTGCCAGCAGCGTAGGGGGACAGGGGTTGGAGACCCAGTACTTC. The encoded protein is CASSVGGQGLETQYF.

This chain joins TRBV7-6 and TRBJ2-1, with D possibly matching TRBD2 (6 bases). Germline V CDR1 and CDR2: SGHVS, FNYEAQ. Trimming removed 4 bases at V and 7 bases at J, with 11 bases between. The CDR3 runs to 13 residues. The CDR3 DNA follows: TGTGCCAGCAGCTCCGGGAGTTGGAATGAGCAGTTCTTC. Amino acids: CASSSGSWNEQFF.

Only one count was recorded for this clone. The chain recombines TRBV18 with TRBJ2-7, with D unclear. V gave up 3 bases and J gave up 1 base, with 10 bases separating them. Germline CDR1 KGHSH, CDR2 LQKENI. The CDR3 sequence is 14 residues long. In DNA form, the CDR3 reads TGTGCCAGCTCACCCGACGGTGGGTCCTACGAGCAGTACTTC. Translated: CASSPDGGSYEQYF.

The V call is TRBV14, the J call TRBJ2-7; 15 bases map to TRBD2. The CDR3 sequence is 16 residues long. In germline, CDR1 is SGHDN, CDR2 FVKESK. V was pared by 1 base and J by 2 bases, with 0 bases of the junction left unmatched. CDR3 DNA: TGTGCCAGCAGCCAAGGGACTAGCGGGGGGGCCTACGAGCAGTACTTC. This codes for CASSQGTSGGAYEQYF.

J is TRBJ2-4 and V is TRBV15; weak D call: TRBD2 (5 bases). This CDR3 comprises 14 residues. CDR1 and CDR2 from the germline V gene are LNHNV and YYDKDF (reference sequence). V lost 0 bases, J lost 6 bases, and 9 bases lay in between. CDR3 in DNA: TGTGCCACCAGCAGAGATAGGGAGTTAAACATTCAGTACTTC. Encoded protein: CATSRDRELNIQYF.

CDR3 protein: CASSLREVQPQHF. The CDR3 DNA is TGTGCCAGCAGCTTGAGAGAGGTTCAGCCCCAGCATTTT. The rearrangement uses TRBV5-5 and TRBJ1-5; no clear D gene. Germline values: CDR1 SGHKS, CDR2 YYEKEE (reference sequence). The V gene lost 1 base and the J gene lost 6 bases, with 8 bases spanning the gap. CDR3 length: 13 residues.

The chain combines TRBV10-2 with TRBJ2-1, with D tentatively TRBD2 (6 bases). CDR1 is WSHSY and CDR2 is SAAADI in the germline V gene. The V and J ends lost 6 bases and 4 bases respectively, with 10 bases between them. This CDR3 has 13 residues. CDR3 nucleotides: TGCGCCAGCAGCGGGACTCTGTACAATGAGCAGTTCTTC. Residues: CASSGTLYNEQFF.

The J gene is TRBJ2-1, the V gene TRBV16; 9 nucleotides line up with TRBD1. The CDR3 loop spans 14 amino acids. The V gene end was trimmed by 5 bases and the J gene end by 8 bases; junction bases not matched to a gene: 7. CDR1 KGHSY and CDR2 FQNENV come from the germline V gene. DNA of the CDR3: TGTGCCAGCAGCGGCGACAGGGGGATGGATGAGCAGTTCTTC. Translated: CASSGDRGMDEQFF.